This entry is about one TCR beta chain. Its antigen is undetermined. This entry belongs to a study of T cells in Graves' hyperthyroidism and ophthalmopathy. Findings and caveats of the study: Ophthalmopathy was told apart from stable hyperthyroidism by a 13 V-J model.

RNA transcripts served as the template for amplifying TCR beta CDR3 regions. First-round RT-PCR targeting the TCR CDR3 was performed with the HTBI primer set. TCRdb reprocessed the multiplex PCR reads with MiXCR, giving one entry per CDR3 protein. The data show approximately 330,000 distinct CDR3 sequences, with about 20% seen just once and about 53% held by the top ten. Germline assignment: CDR1 SQVTM and CDR2 ANQGSEA. CDR3 length equals 19 residues. V dropped 7 bases and J dropped 2 bases, with 31 bases sitting between them. Orbital computed tomography, thyroid ultrasound, serum thyroxine and TRAb, and clinical symptoms together informed the diagnoses. Fresh peripheral blood, roughly 9.8 ml of it, supplied the PBMCs.

The J gene is TRBJ2-3, the V gene TRBV29-1; maybe TRBD1 (6 bases). Sequenced input: blood. This clonotype was obtained from a woman aged 50 to 65 with Graves' hyperthyroidism. CDR3 amino acids: CSAAIGPIRQDGYTDTQYF. CDR3 coding DNA: TGCAGCGCGGCGATCGGTCCCATCAGACAGGATGGCTACACAGATACGCAGTATTTT.